The rows below give T cell receptor beta chains drawn from one sample of a study of control samples from healthy donors and cancer patients. Using immunoSEQ multiplex PCR, the repertoire was profiled, and TCRdb retains in-frame clones only, with some absent. The sample carries 130,000 or so clones, roughly 84% recorded once. Sequences were obtained from blood. The source is a man aged 45-65 years in good health. CDR3s leave out the opening cysteine and the closing phenylalanine or tryptophan.

V gene: TRBV2; CDR3 protein: ASIQDTLNNEQF
V gene: TRBV7-9; CDR3 protein: ASSSGTGSANVLT
V gene: TRBV30; CDR3 protein: AWSVQGSTDTQY
V gene: TRBV18; CDR3 protein: ASSPQMNTGELF
V gene: TRBV24-1; CDR3 protein: ATSDGVQPQH
V gene: TRBV2; CDR3 protein: ASSGIGVVPQH
V gene: TRBV19; CDR3 protein: ATRQGQETQY
V gene: TRBV6-5; CDR3 protein: ASSLDGPNQPQH
V gene: TRBV2; CDR3 protein: ASTTPGDGNYGYT
V gene: TRBV5-1; CDR3 protein: ASSLVAGSREKLF
V gene: TRBV9; CDR3 protein: ASSPGGTGAAEQY
V gene: TRBV5-6; CDR3 protein: ASNPPGLADSYEQY
V gene: TRBV6-5; CDR3 protein: ASSYSGSANNEQF
V gene: TRBV29-1; CDR3 protein: SVEGTGSHEQY
V gene: TRBV21-1; CDR3 protein: ASSKVRVSGNTIY
V gene: TRBV3-1/TRBV3-2; CDR3 protein: ASSQGYRDYEQF
V gene: TRBV9; CDR3 protein: ASSSRGDWGTDTQY
V gene: TRBV30; CDR3 protein: AWTGTGTTLH
V gene: TRBV6-5; CDR3 protein: ASSPRWRGQNIQY
V gene: TRBV28; CDR3 protein: ASSLSLEQY
V gene: TRBV5-5; CDR3 protein: ASSLVGLNSPLH
V gene: TRBV10-1; CDR3 protein: ASRETVTGELF
V gene: TRBV30; CDR3 protein: AWLGGGLEYGYT
V gene: TRBV12-5; CDR3 protein: ASGLVVEQF
V gene: TRBV12-5; CDR3 protein: ASGLYWTSGGARSFQETQY
V gene: TRBV20-1; CDR3 protein: SASSQGLPQPQH
V gene: TRBV18; CDR3 protein: ASSQLAGEDQPQH
V gene: TRBV24-1; CDR3 protein: ATGTGVEQY
V gene: TRBV29-1; CDR3 protein: SVDPMGTTAIAF
V gene: TRBV14; CDR3 protein: ASSPLQGGGETQY
V gene: TRBV30; CDR3 protein: AWDPGTGASYT
V gene: TRBV28; CDR3 protein: ASSLDREETQY
V gene: TRBV30; CDR3 protein: AWSVVRGGSDGYT
V gene: TRBV28; CDR3 protein: ASSTAGLAADSYEQY